This T cell receptor (beta chain) emerged from a study of T cell responses to AZD1222 COVID-19 vaccine. This CDR3 contains 15 residues. With 3 bases clipped from V and 5 bases from J, the junction kept 8 bases outside the gene matches. CDR1 and CDR2 (germline): SGHAT, FQNNGV. Second-dose groups at about 4 or about 12 weeks were pooled. Here immunoSEQ multiplex PCR was the method, and the copy in TCRdb shows in-frame clones only, minus some. The data hold 7,500 to 9,500 clones, with over 75% observed a single time. This clonotype was sampled from an adult who received the AZD1222 COVID-19 vaccine. The chain has TRBV11-2 and TRBJ1-1; 8 bases line up with TRBD1. This material consisted of peripheral blood, taken 28 days after the second AZD1222 dose. The CDR3 loop is CASSFPQGARTEAFF. In DNA, the CDR3 is TGTGCCAGCAGCTTCCCCCAGGGGGCCAGGACTGAAGCTTTCTTT.